A selection of T cell receptor beta chains follows, all from one sample in a study of blood T cells in healthy people across ages. Using its own MiXCR run on the 5' RACE reads, TCRdb lists one record per CDR3 protein. The data show roughly 2 million distinct CDR3 sequences, with 49% seen just once and 2.1% held by the top ten. The sequenced sample was blood. The source of these receptors is a woman between 40 and 50 years old in good health. The CDR3 runs from the conserved cysteine through the conserved F or W. D genes are given only for firm matches. Size is omitted from some rows. Given values are once, few, many or a class for expanded clones.

clone_size	d_call	v_call	j_call	cdr3_aa	cdr3_nt
NA	NA	TRBV27	TRBJ2-3	CASSELRVRSTDTQYF	TGTGCCAGCAGTGAATTGAGGGTCCGGAGCACAGATACGCAGTATTTT
NA	NA	TRBV4-2	TRBJ2-5	CASSQAGGPWDEQYF	TGTGCCAGCAGCCAAGCCGGTGGGCCATGGGATGAGCAGTACTTC
NA	TRBD1	TRBV20-1	TRBJ1-2	CSAIAWTGGAGGYTF	TGCAGTGCTATTGCCTGGACAGGGGGCGCCGGTGGCTACACCTTC
NA	NA	TRBV10-3	TRBJ1-4	CAISDPSIATNEKLFF	TGTGCCATCAGTGATCCCTCCATTGCAACTAATGAAAAACTGTTTTTT
once	NA	TRBV28	TRBJ2-2	CASSLYRGGSGKLFF	TGTGCCAGCAGTTTATACAGAGGGGGGAGCGGGAAGCTGTTTTTT
NA	TRBD1	TRBV4-3	TRBJ2-7	CASSPGNPRQGSIYNEQYF	TGCGCCAGCAGCCCTGGCAATCCTCGACAGGGGTCTATCTACAATGAGCAGTACTTC
NA	NA	TRBV28	TRBJ1-2	CASSLPYLAVYTF	TGTGCCAGCAGTTTACCCTATTTGGCAGTATACACCTTC
once	NA	TRBV18	TRBJ2-1	CASSPLPGVDEQFF	TGTGCCAGCTCACCACTTCCGGGAGTGGATGAGCAGTTCTTC
NA	TRBD1	TRBV4-2	TRBJ2-5	CASSLTRQGNEQYF	TGTGCCAGCAGCCTAACTCGACAGGGCAATGAGCAGTACTTC
NA	NA	TRBV20-1	TRBJ2-5	CSAELNGPQYF	TGCAGTGCTGAACTGAATGGGCCCCAGTACTTC
NA	TRBD2	TRBV4-1	TRBJ2-3	CASSQVVLAGGRRTDTQYF	TGCGCCAGCAGCCAAGTTGTACTAGCGGGGGGGCGTCGCACAGATACGCAGTATTTT
NA	TRBD2	TRBV2	TRBJ2-1	CASSEGAGPNNEQFF	TGTGCCAGCAGTGAGGGAGCGGGGCCTAACAATGAGCAGTTCTTC
NA	NA	TRBV28	TRBJ2-1	CASSPGIFKHEQFF	TGTGCCAGCAGCCCCGGCATCTTTAAACATGAGCAGTTCTTC
NA	NA	TRBV9	TRBJ1-2	CASSVDPLDIRRYGYTF	TGTGCCAGCAGCGTAGACCCCCTAGACATTCGACGATATGGCTACACCTTC
NA	NA	TRBV12-3/TRBV12-4	TRBJ1-2	CASRANSGSYGYTF	TGTGCCAGCAGGGCCAATTCAGGGAGCTATGGCTACACCTTC
NA	NA	TRBV4-3	TRBJ2-1	CASSYLNGDPYNEQFF	TGCGCCAGCAGTTACCTAAACGGGGACCCTTACAATGAGCAGTTCTTC
NA	NA	TRBV2	TRBJ2-2	CASSEWQGYGTGELFF	TGTGCCAGCAGTGAGTGGCAGGGATACGGAACCGGGGAGCTGTTTTTT
NA	NA	TRBV3-1	TRBJ2-4	CASSQVGHIQYF	TGTGCCAGCAGCCAAGTAGGGCACATTCAGTACTTC
once	TRBD2	TRBV6-5	TRBJ2-5	CASSYLAGGPGETQYF	TGTGCCAGCAGTTACCTAGCGGGGGGGCCAGGGGAGACCCAGTACTTC
few	TRBD1	TRBV27	TRBJ2-5	CASSLADRGRETQYF	TGTGCCAGCAGTTTGGCGGACAGGGGAAGAGAGACCCAGTACTTC
NA	NA	TRBV11-1	TRBJ2-5	CASSPEEQETQYF	TGTGCCAGCAGCCCCGAGGAACAAGAGACCCAGTACTTC
NA	NA	TRBV11-2	TRBJ1-2	CASSLGPRGIGYGYTF	TGTGCCAGCAGCTTAGGGCCGCGGGGGATAGGCTATGGCTACACCTTC
NA	NA	TRBV9	TRBJ2-2	CASSVTQRAPNTGELFF	TGTGCCAGCAGCGTAACCCAAAGGGCGCCCAACACCGGGGAGCTGTTTTTT
many	NA	TRBV12-3/TRBV12-4	TRBJ2-1	CASRPTLLGSSYNEQFF	TGTGCCAGCAGGCCCACCCTCCTAGGGAGCTCCTACAATGAGCAGTTCTTC
NA	TRBD2	TRBV20-1	TRBJ2-5	CSASPSGGLATQYF	TGCAGTGCTAGTCCTAGCGGGGGGTTGGCGACCCAGTACTTC
NA	NA	TRBV4-3	TRBJ2-1	CASSQDLPGTTYNEQFF	TGCGCCAGCAGCCAAGATCTGCCGGGGACCACCTACAATGAGCAGTTCTTC
NA	TRBD1	TRBV4-1	TRBJ1-5	CPSSPRAGGGQPQHF	TGCCCCAGCAGCCCGAGGGCAGGGGGCGGTCAGCCCCAGCATTTT
many	NA	TRBV9	TRBJ2-1	CASSSTNEQFF	TGTGCCAGCAGCTCAACAAATGAGCAGTTCTTC
NA	NA	TRBV20-1	TRBJ2-5	CSALGGAGETQYF	TGCAGTGCCCTTGGGGGGGCCGGAGAGACCCAGTACTTC
NA	TRBD1	TRBV6-1	TRBJ2-4	CASSLTGEWYF	TGTGCCAGCAGTTTGACAGGGGAATGGTACTTC
once	TRBD2	TRBV5-5	TRBJ2-4	CASSSGGGDRGNQYF	TGTGCCAGCAGCAGCGGGGGGGGAGACAGGGGAAATCAGTACTTC
NA	NA	TRBV7-6	TRBJ1-1	CASSPPAGHENTEAFF	TGTGCCAGCAGCCCCCCCGCCGGACATGAGAACACTGAAGCTTTCTTT
NA	NA	TRBV12-3/TRBV12-4	TRBJ2-4	CATTGPPKNVQYF	TGTGCCACCACCGGACCGCCCAAAAACGTTCAGTACTTC
NA	NA	TRBV12-3/TRBV12-4	TRBJ1-2	CASSLRGGTNYGYTF	TGTGCCAGCAGTTTAAGAGGGGGTACTAACTATGGCTACACCTTC
NA	TRBD1	TRBV6-5	TRBJ2-1	CASIRTGTGYNEQFF	TGTGCCAGCATCAGAACCGGGACAGGCTACAATGAGCAGTTCTTC
NA	NA	TRBV7-9	TRBJ2-1	CASSTRTDYNEQFF	TGTGCCAGCAGCACCCGGACAGACTACAATGAGCAGTTCTTC
NA	NA	TRBV4-2	TRBJ2-5	CASSQARDTKETQYF	TGTGCCAGCAGCCAAGCGAGGGACACAAAAGAGACCCAGTACTTC
NA	NA	TRBV7-2	TRBJ2-3	CASSFEGGGDTQYF	TGTGCCAGCAGCTTCGAAGGGGGGGGGGATACGCAGTATTTT
few	NA	TRBV6-5	TRBJ2-5	CTSGVTAKETQYF	TGTACTTCAGGGGTGACAGCAAAAGAGACCCAGTACTTC
NA	TRBD2	TRBV27	TRBJ2-7	CASRSPGGEQYF	TGTGCCAGCAGATCCCCGGGGGGAGAGCAGTACTTC
few	NA	TRBV6-6	TRBJ2-7	CASSYSPFFSYEQYF	TGTGCCAGCAGTTACTCCCCATTTTTCTCCTACGAGCAGTACTTC
NA	NA	TRBV7-8	TRBJ2-7	CASSDDEQYF	TGTGCCAGCAGCGACGACGAGCAGTACTTC
NA	TRBD1	TRBV4-1	TRBJ2-5	CASSQNTGGAETQYF	TGCGCCAGCAGCCAGAATACAGGGGGCGCGGAGACCCAGTACTTC
few	TRBD1	TRBV4-3	TRBJ1-1	CASSQHRDRVLSKGTEAFF	TGCGCCAGCAGCCAACACCGGGACAGGGTTCTTAGCAAGGGTACTGAAGCTTTCTTT
NA	NA	TRBV28	TRBJ2-6	CASSFYWRVSSGANVLTF	TGTGCCAGCAGTTTTTATTGGAGGGTGAGCTCTGGGGCCAACGTCCTGACTTTC
few	NA	TRBV7-8	TRBJ2-7	CASSLLVPYRDRGDEQYF	TGTGCCAGCAGCTTACTCGTCCCGTACCGGGACCGGGGCGACGAGCAGTACTTC